Listed here are 23 T cell receptor beta chains from one sample, sequenced in a study of T cell responses to AZD1222 COVID-19 vaccine. The protocol was immunoSEQ multiplex PCR, while the TCRdb copy is restricted to in-frame clones and leaves out a portion. The table includes under 120,000 clones, approximately 92% detected once. This specimen was peripheral blood, taken on day 0 of AZD1222 vaccination. These receptors were taken from an adult in good health.

V is TRBV24-1 and J is TRBJ2-7, with D perhaps matching TRBD2 (6 bases). Germline V lookup: CDR1 KGHDR, CDR2 SFDVKD. V lost 2 bases and J lost 7, with 11 bases in between. The CDR3 is 13 residues long. The DNA for the CDR3 is TGTGCCACCAGTGATTCGGGACTCCAAGAGCAGTACTTC. Protein sequence: CATSDSGLQEQYF.

The gene calls are TRBV3-1 (or the pseudogene TRBV3-2) and TRBJ1-2; TRBD1 aligns across 9 bases. The CDR3 loop spans 15 amino acids. CDR1 and CDR2 from the germline V gene are LGHDT and YNNKEL (reference sequence). With 4 bases clipped from V and 2 bases from J, the junction kept 5 bases outside the gene matches. CDR3 nucleotides: TGTGCCAGCAGCCTAGGACAGGGGCCCAACTATGGCTACACCTTC. Translated: CASSLGQGPNYGYTF.

The chain joins TRBV15 to TRBJ2-7; 7 bases agree with TRBD2. The CDR3 extends over 15 amino acids. CDR1 is LNHNV and CDR2 is YYDKDF in the germline V gene (reference sequence). With V trimmed by 0 bases and J by 2 bases, 4 bases remained unmatched. The chain's CDR3 is CATSRERLAAYEQYF. CDR3 nucleotide sequence: TGTGCCACCAGCAGAGAACGTCTAGCGGCCTACGAGCAGTACTTC.

The rearrangement links TRBV18 to TRBJ2-1; D remains ambiguous. CDR3 size: 13 residues. Germline-derived CDR1 and CDR2 are KGHSH and LQKENI. Deletions cut 4 bases from V and 4 bases from J, with 8 bases between. The CDR3: CASSRLGYNEQFF. For the CDR3, the DNA is TGTGCCAGCTCACGGTTGGGTTACAATGAGCAGTTCTTC. The full variable domain, rest sourced from reference TRBV18 and TRBJ2-1, is NAGVMQNPRHLVRRRGQEARLRCSPMKGHSHVYWYRQLPEEGLKFMVYLQKENIIDESGMPKERFSAEFPKEGPSILRIQQVVRGDSAAYFCASSRLGYNEQFFGPGTRLTVL.

This clone was seen just once. The rearrangement joins TRBV9 to TRBJ2-3; D possibly corresponds to TRBD1 (7 bases). CDR3 size: 16 residues. Trimming shortened V by 0 bases and J by 6 bases, and 17 bases separated the two germline ends. Germline V gene lookup returns CDR1 SGDLS and CDR2 YYNGEE. DNA of the CDR3: TGTGCCAGCAGCGTAGCTAGCGCCACAGGGGCGGATACGCAGTATTTT. Translated, it gives CASSVASATGADTQYF.

The gene calls are TRBV4-2 and TRBJ1-1, with 9 bases that match TRBD1. The V segment lost 2 bases and the J segment 4 bases; nucleotides outside the gene matches: 5. Germline loops: CDR1 LGHNA, CDR2 YNFKEQ. This CDR3 has 15 amino acids. CDR3 amino acids: CASSQLTGGTTEAFF. CDR3 DNA: TGTGCCAGCAGCCAACTGACAGGGGGGACCACTGAAGCTTTCTTT.

The chain combines TRBV11-2 with TRBJ2-5, with 11 bases fitting TRBD1. This CDR3 contains 14 residues. V gave up 3 bases and J gave up 4 bases; unmatched junction bases: 1. The germline CDR1 and CDR2 sequences are SGHAT and FQNNGV. Here the CDR3 reads CASSLGTGGETQYF. The CDR3 bases are TGTGCCAGCAGCTTGGGGACAGGGGGAGAGACCCAGTACTTC. The complete variable domain, with remaining parts taken from reference TRBV11-2 and TRBJ2-5, reads EAGVAQSPRYKIIEKRQSVAFWCNPISGHATLYWYQQILGQGPKLLIQFQNNGVVDDSQLPKDRFSAERLKGVDSTLKIQPAKLEDSAVYLCASSLGTGGETQYFGPGTRLLVL.

This chain's CDR3 is CASSPTGTSFYNEQFF. The CDR3 bases are TGTGCCAGCAGCCCGACCGGGACTAGCTTTTACAATGAGCAGTTCTTC. This chain uses TRBV5-5 with TRBJ2-1; 9 bases map to TRBD2. There are 16 residues in the CDR3. The germline V gene encodes CDR1 SGHKS and CDR2 YYEKEE (reference sequence). Losses at the gene ends were 4 bases for V and 4 bases for J; bases not matched to a gene: 9.

In its sample, this clone was seen once. This chain joins TRBV11-3 and TRBJ2-2; TRBD2 is a possible D gene (5 bases). CDR3 length: 16 residues. The germline V gene has CDR1 SGHNT and CDR2 YENEEA. The V and J ends lost 5 bases and 6 bases respectively, with 19 bases between them. The CDR3 spells CASSRSGSTAAGELFF. In DNA, the CDR3 is TGTGCCAGCAGCCGTTCCGGCTCCACAGCGGCCGGGGAGCTGTTTTTT. Complete variable domain (other parts from reference TRBV11-3 and TRBJ2-2): EAGVVQSPRYKIIEKKQPVAFWCNPISGHNTLYWYLQNLGQGPELLIRYENEEAVDDSQLPKDRFSAERLKGVDSTLKIQPAELGDSAVYLCASSRSGSTAAGELFFGEGSRLTVL.

The rearrangement uses TRBV30 and TRBJ1-5; TRBD1 is a possible D gene (5 bases). The CDR3 consists of 13 residues. Germline V gene data show CDR1 as GTSNPN and CDR2 as SVGIG (reference sequence). V lost 3 bases and J 4 bases, leaving 10 bases between the germline ends. The CDR3: CAWSIQENQPQHF. In nucleotides, the CDR3 is TGTGCCTGGAGCATACAGGAAAATCAGCCCCAGCATTTT.

This chain links TRBV7-9 with TRBJ1-1; D is undetermined. V lost 0 bases, J lost 4 bases, and 9 bases lay in between. This CDR3 is built from 14 residues. The germline CDR1 and CDR2 sequences are SEHNR and FQNEAQ (reference sequence). The CDR3: CASSLAGRGTEAFF. The DNA for the CDR3 is TGTGCCAGCAGCTTAGCCGGGCGAGGCACTGAAGCTTTCTTT.

This clone was seen a single time. The genes are TRBV10-3 and TRBJ1-2; 8 bases match TRBD1. Germline V lookup: CDR1 ENHRY, CDR2 SYGVKD. V dropped 2 bases and J dropped 4; count of bases not matched to a gene: 3. This CDR3 is built from 14 residues. The DNA for the CDR3 is TGTGCCATCAGTGAGGGACAGGGAGGCTATGGCTACACCTTC. Its translation is CAISEGQGGYGYTF.

The genes are TRBV11-3 and TRBJ1-3; TRBD1 matches at 9 bases. This CDR3 is built from 16 residues. Germline V gene lookup returns CDR1 SGHNT and CDR2 YENEEA. V lost 5 bases, J lost 1 base, and 6 bases stayed unmatched. This CDR3 reads CASSPGTGRSGNTIYF. CDR3 in DNA: TGTGCCAGCAGCCCCGGGACAGGGAGGTCTGGAAACACCATATATTTT.

This chain connects TRBV7-2 to TRBJ2-7, with D perhaps TRBD1 (6 bases). The CDR3 covers 15 residues. Germline CDR1 reads SGHTA; CDR2 reads FQGNSA. Trimming removed 6 bases at V and 5 bases at J, with 20 bases between. The CDR3 region has the DNA TGTGCCAGCAGTCAGGGGTGGCAGGGTTGGCACGAGCAGTACTTC. Translation gives CASSQGWQGWHEQYF.

The chain is built from TRBV9 and TRBJ2-1; D is tentatively TRBD1 or TRBD2 (5 bases each). This CDR3 contains 15 residues. Per the germline V gene, CDR1 is SGDLS and CDR2 is YYNGEE. Trimming took 2 bases from V and 5 from J, leaving 14 bases between them. The CDR3 DNA sequence: TGTGCCAGCAGCGTCGTTCCCGGGGACCACAATGAGCAGTTCTTC. Its translation: CASSVVPGDHNEQFF.

V and J are TRBV4-2 and TRBJ2-2; 10 bases fit TRBD2. This CDR3 has 16 amino acids. Trimming took 1 base from V and 3 from J; bases not matched to a gene: 2. The germline CDR1 and CDR2 sequences are LGHNA and YNFKEQ. The CDR3 region is CASSQVLAGDTGELFF. The CDR3 nucleotides are TGTGCCAGCAGCCAAGTCCTAGCGGGAGACACCGGGGAGCTGTTTTTT.

The V gene is TRBV12-3 or TRBV12-4, the J gene TRBJ1-3; 7 bases fit TRBD1. With V trimmed by 2 bases and J by 9 bases, 4 bases remained unmatched. The CDR3 totals 13 residues. The CDR3 loop is CASSLTGEATIYF. The CDR3 bases are TGTGCCAGCAGTTTAACAGGGGAGGCCACCATATATTTT.

The CDR3 DNA is TGTGCCAGCAGTGAAGAAAGGGGTCGACAGCCCCAGCATTTT. Its protein product is CASSEERGRQPQHF. The V and J genes are TRBV2 and TRBJ1-5; tentatively, D is TRBD1 (5 bases). Germline lookup yields CDR1 SNHLY and CDR2 FYNNEI. The CDR3 runs to 14 residues. The V end was cut by 1 base, the J end by 7 bases, with 11 bases between.

This chain joins TRBV9 and TRBJ1-5; D possibly corresponds to TRBD1 (6 bases). This CDR3 region has 13 residues. V was clipped by 3 bases and J by 5 bases, with 9 bases between them. Per the germline V gene, CDR1 is SGDLS and CDR2 is YYNGEE. The CDR3 sequence: CASSAEGDQPQHF. CDR3 in DNA: TGTGCCAGCAGCGCAGAGGGGGATCAGCCCCAGCATTTT.

The chain is built from TRBV15 and TRBJ1-2; 7 bases map to TRBD1. The V segment lost 5 bases and the J segment 7 bases; nucleotides outside the gene matches: 7. This CDR3 comprises 13 residues. CDR1 is LNHNV and CDR2 is YYDKDF in the germline V gene (reference sequence). CDR3 sequence: CATSPGQPSGYTF. In nucleotides, the CDR3 is TGTGCCACCAGCCCGGGACAGCCCTCTGGCTACACCTTC.

V usage is TRBV3-1 (or the pseudogene TRBV3-2) and J usage is TRBJ2-1; D gene unclear. CDR3 size: 17 residues. V was shortened by 0 bases and J by 2 bases, with 14 bases between the two germline ends. The germline gives CDR1 LGHDT, CDR2 YNNKEL (reference sequence). The CDR3 here is CASSQDLGLRTYNEQFF. CDR3 nucleotide sequence: TGTGCCAGCAGCCAAGATCTTGGGTTACGGACCTACAATGAGCAGTTCTTC.

The J gene is TRBJ2-5, the V gene TRBV7-9, with TRBD1 identical over 10 bases. Germline V gene data show CDR1 as SEHNR and CDR2 as FQNEAQ (reference sequence). This CDR3 contains 16 residues. The V and J ends lost 5 bases and 5 bases, in that order; junction bases with no gene match: 11. CDR3 sequence: CASSPMTGGFGETQYF. DNA of the CDR3: TGTGCCAGCAGCCCCATGACAGGGGGCTTCGGGGAGACCCAGTACTTC. The variable domain in full, completed from reference TRBV7-9 and TRBJ2-5, reads DTGVSQNPRHKITKRGQNVTFRCDPISEHNRLYWYRQTLGQGPEFLTYFQNEAQLEKSRLLSDRFSAERPKGSFSTLEIQRTEQGDSAMYLCASSPMTGGFGETQYFGPGTRLLVL.

This clone was picked up one time. The chain employs TRBV27 and TRBJ1-3; 9 positions agree with TRBD1. The CDR3 contains 14 residues. The germline gives CDR1 MNHEY, CDR2 SMNVEV (reference sequence). Trimming took 6 bases from V and 7 from J; bases not matched to a gene: 7. CDR3 sequence reads: CASRPTGGFNTIYF. CDR3 DNA: TGTGCCAGCAGACCCACAGGGGGCTTTAACACCATATATTTT.